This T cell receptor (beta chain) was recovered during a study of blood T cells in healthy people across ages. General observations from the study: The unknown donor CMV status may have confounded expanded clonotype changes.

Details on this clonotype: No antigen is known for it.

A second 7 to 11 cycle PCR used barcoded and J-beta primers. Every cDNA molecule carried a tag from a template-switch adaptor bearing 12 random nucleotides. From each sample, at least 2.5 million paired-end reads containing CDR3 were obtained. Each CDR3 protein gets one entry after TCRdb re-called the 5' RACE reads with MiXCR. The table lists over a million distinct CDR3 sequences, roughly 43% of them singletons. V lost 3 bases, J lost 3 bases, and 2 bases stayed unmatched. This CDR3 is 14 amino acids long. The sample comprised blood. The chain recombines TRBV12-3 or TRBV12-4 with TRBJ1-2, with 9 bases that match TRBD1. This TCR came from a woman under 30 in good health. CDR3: CASSFGTGYYGYTF. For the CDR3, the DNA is TGTGCCAGCAGTTTCGGGACAGGGTACTATGGCTACACCTTC.